This entry features one TCR beta chain sequence. The data were taken from a study of blood T cell repertoires in COVID-19. Repertoires were generated with immunoSEQ multiplex PCR, while TCRdb's copy carries only in-frame clones and drops some. The sample lists more than 65,000 clones, 75% to 90% occurring once. Germline V gene sequence: CDR1 KGHDR, CDR2 SFDVKD. This CDR3 has 13 amino acids. Trimming removed 3 bases at V and 6 bases at J, with 8 bases between. The chain has TRBV24-1 and TRBJ2-1; the D is unclear. The sequence was collected from a man older than 75 with acute or convalescent COVID-19. Sequenced input: peripheral blood. CDR3 loop: CATSDGVFNEQFF. CDR3 nucleotide sequence: TGTGCCACCAGTGATGGAGTCTTCAATGAGCAGTTCTTC.